A single sample is the source of the 16 T cell receptor beta chains below, sequenced in a study of yellow fever vaccine responses in identical twins (dated by TCRdb to the late 2010s). Libraries came from RT-PCR. The listed sequencing device is Illumina HiSeq 2500. The raw public data were reprocessed by TCRdb itself: fastp quality trimming at Q25, MiXCR clonotype calling, in-frame beta chains only. Merged by CDR3 protein, the rows form single entries marked with the most common genes and DNA. A total of about 19,000 distinct CDR3 sequences appear in this sample, approximately 68% of them only once. In total, the top ten clones hold about 2.2% of the sample. The sequences come from T cells from blood (PBMCs), unsorted or a sorted subset (not recorded which), collected before or after yellow fever vaccination (not recorded which). All receptors derive from a woman between 18 and 29 years old who received the yellow fever vaccine. Donor details come from another sample of the same person, matched by shared clones.

The chain links TRBV11-1 to TRBJ2-5; D ambiguous. The germline gives CDR1 SGHAT, CDR2 FQDESV (reference sequence). CDR3 length equals 11 residues. V dropped 2 bases and J dropped 5 bases, with 3 bases sitting between them. CDR3 amino acids: CASSLQETQYF. CDR3 coding DNA: TGTGCCAGCAGCTTACAGGAGACCCAGTACTTC. Supplemented by reference TRBV11-1 and TRBJ2-5, the full variable domain reads EAEVAQSPRYKITEKSQAVAFWCDPISGHATLYWYRQILGQGPELLVQFQDESVVDDSQLPKDRFSAERLKGVDSTLKIQPAELGDSAMYLCASSLQETQYFGPGTRLLVL.

The chain carries TRBV14 and TRBJ2-7; tentative D call: TRBD2 (6 bases). The CDR3 sequence is 15 residues long. The germline gives CDR1 SGHDN, CDR2 FVKESK. Trimming removed 1 base from V and 1 base from J, with 11 bases in between. The CDR3 DNA sequence: TGTGCCAGCAGCCAAGCTAGCGATGAGTCCTACGAGCAGTACTTC. Translated: CASSQASDESYEQYF.

J is TRBJ2-3 and V is TRBV18, with D tentatively TRBD2 (5 bases). The V end was cut by 2 bases, the J end by 4 bases, with 10 bases between. CDR3 length: 14 amino acids. Germline CDR1 is KGHSH and CDR2 is LQKENI. DNA for the CDR3: TGTGCCAGCTCACCAAGGGCGGGTCCAGATACGCAGTATTTT. Protein product: CASSPRAGPDTQYF.

The chain links TRBV4-1 to TRBJ2-7; D may match TRBD1 or TRBD2 (5 bases each). Trimming shortened V by 1 base and J by 3 bases, and 10 bases separated the two germline ends. This CDR3 has 14 residues. Germline V gene data show CDR1 as MGHRA and CDR2 as YSYEKL. In nucleotides, the CDR3 is TGCGCCAGCAGCCAAGTGGGACCGAGCTACGAGCAGTACTTC. This codes for CASSQVGPSYEQYF.

This chain uses TRBV14 with TRBJ2-1; tentative D call: TRBD2 (5 bases). The V end lost 2 bases, the J end lost 5 bases, and 16 bases lay between the germline ends. The CDR3 has 16 residues. Germline lookup yields CDR1 SGHDN and CDR2 FVKESK. In DNA, the CDR3 is TGTGCCAGCAGCCAAATTGGGAGACTACCCGACAATGAGCAGTTCTTC. Its protein is CASSQIGRLPDNEQFF.

The chain is built from TRBV27 and TRBJ2-7; D is unclear. Germline assignment: CDR1 MNHEY and CDR2 SMNVEV (reference sequence). The CDR3 spans 13 residues. Trimming took off 6 bases at V and 3 bases at J, with 12 bases between the two ends. This chain's CDR3 is CASSPTPGYEQYF. The DNA for the CDR3 is TGTGCCAGCAGCCCTACTCCTGGCTACGAGCAGTACTTC.

In its sample, this clonotype was seen once. The chain employs TRBV11-3 and TRBJ1-1; no reliable D call. The CDR3 is made up of 17 amino acids. Germline lookup yields CDR1 SGHNT and CDR2 YENEEA. The V and J ends lost 4 bases and 0 bases respectively, with 18 bases between them. CDR3 nucleotides: TGTGCCAGCAGCTCCCGCCTAGTGTTTCGATTGAACACTGAAGCTTTCTTT. This gives the protein CASSSRLVFRLNTEAFF.

The rearrangement uses TRBV2 and TRBJ2-1, with D tentatively TRBD2 (6 bases). Germline-derived CDR1 and CDR2 are SNHLY and FYNNEI. Deletions cut 3 bases from V and 4 bases from J, with 13 bases between. The CDR3 extends over 15 amino acids. The CDR3 reads CASSETGEPYNEQFF. The CDR3 coding sequence is TGTGCCAGCAGTGAGACGGGGGAGCCATACAATGAGCAGTTCTTC.

In its sample, this clonotype was seen a few times. The rearrangement joins TRBV2 to TRBJ2-1; the match to TRBD2 covers 10 bases. The V segment lost 5 bases and the J segment 8 bases; nucleotides outside the gene matches: 9. The CDR3 contains 15 residues. In germline, CDR1 is SNHLY, CDR2 FYNNEI. The CDR3 is CASSMQRGGRYEQFF. For the CDR3, the DNA is TGTGCCAGCAGTATGCAGCGGGGGGGCCGGTATGAGCAGTTCTTC.

The chain has TRBV11-1 and TRBJ1-2; D remains ambiguous. The V gene's germline CDR1 is SGHAT and CDR2 FQDESV (reference sequence). The ends were cut back, 2 bases at V and 2 bases at J, with 12 bases in the middle. There are 15 residues in the CDR3. The CDR3 nucleotides are TGTGCCAGCAGCTTACCCGCAAGAGGGAACTATGGCTACACCTTC. This sequence encodes CASSLPARGNYGYTF.

This chain uses TRBV5-1 with TRBJ2-1; unclear D gene. Trimming took 4 bases from V and 5 from J, leaving 4 bases between them. CDR1 is SGHRS and CDR2 is YFSETQ in the germline V gene. The CDR3 totals 11 residues. In DNA form, the CDR3 reads TGCGCCAGCAGCCCTAACAATGAGCAGTTCTTC. It yields the protein CASSPNNEQFF.

This clonotype was observed a handful of times. J is TRBJ1-2 and V is TRBV20-1, with TRBD1 identical over 7 bases. Germline assignment: CDR1 DFQATT and CDR2 SNEGSKA (reference sequence). This CDR3 has 13 residues. After removal of 5 bases from V and 8 bases from J, the junction contained 11 bases not matched to a gene. CDR3: CSAHPRGLRGYTF. Written as DNA, the CDR3 is TGCAGTGCTCACCCAAGGGGGCTTCGGGGCTACACCTTC.

The CDR3 nucleotides are TGTGCCAGCTCACCAGGGACTAGTATTGGCAATGAGCAGTTCTTC. It codes for CASSPGTSIGNEQFF. V usage is TRBV18 and J usage is TRBJ2-1; 8 nucleotides agree with TRBD2. The germline V gene encodes CDR1 KGHSH and CDR2 LQKENI. Germline trimming cut 2 bases from V and 6 bases from J; bases unmatched to any gene: 6. The CDR3 length is 15 residues.

This chain connects TRBV3-1 to TRBJ1-1; D remains ambiguous. The CDR3 sequence is 12 residues long. Germline CDR1 is LGHDT and CDR2 is YNNKEL (reference sequence). The V gene lost 1 base and the J gene lost 6 bases, with 6 bases spanning the gap. CDR3 residues: CASSQGASEAFF. CDR3 nucleotide sequence: TGTGCCAGCAGCCAAGGGGCTTCTGAAGCTTTCTTT. The variable domain in full, completed from reference TRBV3-1 and TRBJ1-1, reads DTAVSQTPKYLVTQMGNDKSIKCEQNLGHDTMYWYKQDSKKFLKIMFSYNNKELIINETVPNRFSPKSPDKAHLNLHINSLELGDSAVYFCASSQGASEAFFGQGTRLTVV.

The CDR3 loop reads CASILQGAVGLKNTEAFF. For the CDR3, the DNA is TGTGCCAGCATACTACAGGGGGCCGTCGGGTTAAAGAACACTGAAGCTTTCTTT. V is TRBV12-3 or TRBV12-4 and J is TRBJ1-1; the match to TRBD1 covers 9 bases. This CDR3 spans 18 amino acids. The V gene end was trimmed by 7 bases and the J gene end by 1 base; junction bases not matched to a gene: 16.

The V call is TRBV12-3 or TRBV12-4, the J call TRBJ2-7, with D hard to call. The V gene lost 3 bases and the J gene lost 12 bases, with 6 bases spanning the gap. This CDR3 is 9 amino acids long. The CDR3 DNA sequence: TGTGCCAGCAGTTTCGTCCCGTACGTC. Protein product: CASSFVPYV.